The sequence of this T cell receptor beta chain was determined in a study of T cells after yellow fever vaccination. Study details: Researchers used SMART-Seq v4 Ultra Low Input to prepare fractions that had low cell numbers. The study, taken as a whole, reports: Abundant contaminating clonotypes from the bulk population could appear in FACS-sorted repertoires. A faster peak, day 5 versus 15, was reached by the weaker secondary response.

The authors made TCR cDNA by 5'RACE template switching, adding a universal primer site and UMIs. TCRdb used MiXCR to reprocess the 5' RACE reads, holding one entry per CDR3 protein. Altogether under 300,000 distinct CDR3 sequences are present, 10% to 15% being singletons, with the ten largest covering 0.4% to 0.65%. Trimming removed 4 bases at V and 10 bases at J, with 11 bases between. Looked up from germline, CDR1 is ENHRY and CDR2 is SYGVKD. This CDR3 is 12 amino acids long. This clonotype was counted only a few times. Its antigen is unknown. Sample: CD4+ T cells sorted from PBMCs, taken 45 days after the yellow fever booster vaccination. The V call is TRBV10-3, the J call TRBJ2-1, with D unresolved. The sequence was collected from a man aged 25-45 years who received the YFV17D yellow fever vaccine. In nucleotides, the CDR3 is TGTGCCATCAGTGGGGCCGAAGAGGAGCAGTTCTTC. Its translation is CAISGAEEEQFF.